A single sample is the source of the 29 T cell receptor beta chains below, sequenced in a study of tumor-infiltrating lymphocytes in oesophageal squamous cell carcinoma. Each CDR3 protein is one row after TCRdb ran MiXCR on the PCR reads. The sample lists 20,000 or so distinct CDR3 sequences; 30% to 35% were seen once. Input material: esophageal tumor tissue. The receptor source for this set is a female donor with esophageal squamous cell carcinoma.

The rearrangement joins TRBV19 to TRBJ2-5; tentative D call: TRBD2 (6 bases). The end of the DNA is better explained by TRBJ2-1, so the J call may be wrong. CDR1 and CDR2 (germline): LNHDA, SQIVND (reference sequence). This CDR3 region has 13 residues. CDR3 protein: CASSILNGGEQFF. For the CDR3, the DNA is TGTGCCAGTAGTATCCTAAACGGGGGTGAGCAGTTCTTC.

This chain uses TRBV5-1 with TRBJ1-1, with 7 bases lining up with TRBD1. The CDR3 totals 14 residues. Germline loops: CDR1 SGHRS, CDR2 YFSETQ. V was pared by 4 bases and J by 11 bases, with 14 bases of the junction left unmatched. The CDR3 sequence: CASSLATGKFMAFF. CDR3 sequence (DNA): TGCGCCAGCAGCCTGGCGACAGGGAAATTCATGGCTTTCTTT.

Points on this clonotype: With a much larger clone just one base away, this may be a read error. As the CDR3 is not closed by the conserved phenylalanine or tryptophan, this likely results from a read error. The DNA is left out, because the CDR3 cannot be placed on it with certainty; the CDR3 is given as TCRdb lists it. The chain recombines TRBV7-8 with TRBJ2-5. The CDR3 spans 15 amino acids, including both terminal residues. Germline assignment: CDR1 SGHVS and CDR2 FQNEAQ. CDR3 amino acids: CASSINWNYGYTFGS.

Many counts were recorded for this clonotype. The chain has TRBV5-1 and TRBJ2-1; 12 bases line up with TRBD2. The CDR3 totals 16 residues. CDR1 is SGHRS, CDR2 YFSETQ, per germline. V shed 0 bases and J 6 bases; nucleotides not matched to a gene: 4. CDR3 coding DNA: TGCGCCAGCAGCTTGGATGGGACTAGCGGGTTCAATGAGCAGTTCTTC. Translating it yields CASSLDGTSGFNEQFF.

This clonotype was detected ten times or more. The chain combines TRBV7-2 with TRBJ1-6, with TRBD1 as a possible D gene (5 bases). CDR1 and CDR2 from the germline V gene are SGHTA and FQGNSA. The CDR3 totals 15 residues. Between the trimmed V and J ends, which lost 5 bases and 9 bases, there was a span of 17 bases. In DNA, the CDR3 is TGTGCCAGCAGCCCCCGGAGGGGAGTTGGTTCACCCCTCCACTTT. It codes for CASSPRRGVGSPLHF. The entire variable domain, with the rest obtained from reference TRBV7-2 and TRBJ1-6, is as follows: GAGVSQSPSNKVTEKGKDVELRCDPISGHTALYWYRQSLGQGLEFLIYFQGNSAPDKSGLPSDRFSAERTGGSVSTLTIQRTQQEDSAVYLCASSPRRGVGSPLHFGNGTRLTVT.

V is TRBV5-6 and J is TRBJ2-2, with D possibly being TRBD1 or TRBD2 (6 bases each). This CDR3 has 15 amino acids. CDR1 is SGHDT, CDR2 YYEEEE, per germline. The V gene lost 2 bases and the J gene lost 2 bases, with 10 bases spanning the gap. Written as DNA, the CDR3 is TGTGCCAGCAGCTTAGGGGGACTTAACACCGGGGAGCTGTTTTTT. As protein: CASSLGGLNTGELFF.

This clonotype was counted once. In this CDR3 the conserved last residue, phenylalanine or tryptophan, is missing, so a read error is likely. The DNA is left out, because the CDR3 cannot be placed on it with certainty; the CDR3 is given as TCRdb lists it. The chain uses TRBV5-1 and TRBJ2-7; the table's D call, TRBD2, was not checked against the DNA. The CDR3 region is 14 residues in length, termini included. Germline V lookup: CDR1 SGHRS, CDR2 YFSETQ. CDR3 sequence: CASRVREETQYFGS.

This clonotype has at least ten counts. A read error is possible here, since a much larger clone lies one base away. The chain has TRBV7-6 and TRBJ2-5; D is ambiguous. The germline gives CDR1 SGHVS, CDR2 FNYEAQ. The V gene lost 5 bases and the J gene lost 11 bases, with 15 bases spanning the gap. The CDR3 extends over 12 amino acids. The CDR3 protein is CASSPIYNEQYF. The CDR3 DNA sequence: TGTGCCAGCAGCCCAATCTACAATGAGCAGTACTTC.

In this sample, this clonotype turned up many times. This chain links TRBV5-1 with TRBJ2-3; D is unclear. The CDR3 loop spans 14 amino acids. Germline CDR1 is SGHRS and CDR2 is YFSETQ. V shed 2 bases and J shed 0 bases, with 7 bases lying between them. CDR3 protein: CASSFFESTDTQYF. The CDR3 nucleotides are TGCGCCAGCAGCTTTTTCGAGAGCACAGATACGCAGTATTTT.

This clonotype was found many times. V and J are TRBV6-1 and TRBJ1-2, with D unresolved. V was pared by 9 bases and J by 6 bases, with 11 bases between. The germline CDR1 and CDR2 sequences are MNHNS and SASEGT. CDR3 length: 11 amino acids. CDR3 DNA sequence: TGTGCCAGTCGGACCGAGGATGGCTACACCTTC. This sequence encodes CASRTEDGYTF.

This rearrangement joins TRBV12-3 or TRBV12-4 to TRBJ2-3; TRBD1 aligns across 10 bases. Judging by the DNA end, TRBJ2-7 fits better; the J call may be wrong. This CDR3 has 16 amino acids. The CDR3 nucleotides read TGTGCCAGCAGTTTAGGGTCGGGACAGGGGTCCTACGAGCAGTACTTC. Its translation: CASSLGSGQGSYEQYF.

There are a few counts of this clonotype. The rearrangement uses TRBV2 and TRBJ2-7; no firm D call. CDR1 and CDR2 (germline): SNHLY, FYNNEI. The CDR3 runs to 12 residues. V shed 6 bases and J shed 7 bases, with 13 bases lying between them. The CDR3 coding sequence is TGTGCCAGCAGATACGACCCACGGGAGCAGTACTTC. Its protein product is CASRYDPREQYF.

Comments on this clonotype: This is likely a read error, given that the CDR3 carries no conserved phenylalanine or tryptophan at its end. It is unclear where the CDR3 begins or ends on the DNA, so no DNA is shown, and the CDR3 is as TCRdb lists it. The rearrangement uses TRBV7-3 and TRBJ2-1; the table's D call, TRBD1, was not checked against the DNA. The V gene's germline CDR1 is SGHTA and CDR2 FQGTGA. The CDR3 length is 15 residues, termini included. The CDR3 reads CASSAGGGYGYTFGS.

On this clonotype itself: Germline is not matched at one junction end, which may reflect a read error. J is TRBJ2-4 and V is TRBV7-2; D might be TRBD1 (5 bases). This CDR3 region has 14 residues. Per germline, CDR1 SGHTA and CDR2 FQGNSA. The CDR3 nucleotides read TGTACCAGCAGCTTCGCGACAGTCCATTCACCCCTCCACTTC. This codes for CTSSFATVHSPLHF.

This clonotype was counted once. This sequence joins TRBV7-3 and TRBJ2-1; D unresolved. Germline lookup yields CDR1 SGHTA and CDR2 FQGTGA. Trimming pared 1 base from V and 2 bases from J, leaving 3 bases between. The CDR3 runs to 13 residues. The CDR3 region is CASSLNTYNEQFF. CDR3 DNA sequence: TGTGCCAGCAGCTTAAACACCTACAATGAGCAGTTCTTC. The full variable domain, in which reference TRBV7-3 and TRBJ2-1 provide the parts outside the CDR3, is GAGVSQTPSNKVTEKGKYVELRCDPISGHTALYWYRQSLGQGPEFLIYFQGTGAADDSGLPNDRFFAVRPEGSVSTLKIQRTERGDSAVYLCASSLNTYNEQFFGPGTRLTVL.

CDR3 region: CASSSAGRSTDTQYF. CDR3 sequence (DNA): TGTGCCAGCAGCTCCGCAGGGAGAAGCACAGATACGCAGTATTTT. This chain links TRBV7-6 with TRBJ2-3; D is possibly TRBD1 or TRBD2 (5 bases each). The CDR3 is 15 residues long. The germline CDR1 and CDR2 sequences are SGHVS and FNYEAQ. The V gene lost 4 bases and the J gene lost 0 bases, with 11 bases spanning the gap.

V gene TRBV7-3 combines with J gene TRBJ2-5; D ambiguous. Germline assignment: CDR1 SGHTA and CDR2 FQGTGA. The germline V and J ends were trimmed by 5 bases and 0 bases, with 7 bases remaining between them. The CDR3 has 13 residues. The CDR3 nucleotides are TGTGCCAGCAGCCCTGGAAACCAAGAGACCCAGTACTTC. It is translated as CASSPGNQETQYF. Full variable domain (remainder filled in from reference TRBV7-3 and TRBJ2-5): GAGVSQTPSNKVTEKGKYVELRCDPISGHTALYWYRQSLGQGPEFLIYFQGTGAADDSGLPNDRFFAVRPEGSVSTLKIQRTERGDSAVYLCASSPGNQETQYFGPGTRLLVL.

This clonotype has a count of ten or more. V gene TRBV6-1 combines with J gene TRBJ2-3; 8 positions match TRBD2. After removal of 6 bases from V and 6 bases from J, the junction contained 5 bases not matched to a gene. Germline V gene lookup returns CDR1 MNHNS and CDR2 SASEGT. This CDR3 spans 13 amino acids. CDR3 bases: TGTGCCAGCAGCCGGGAGGGAGACGATACGCAGTATTTT. Translation: CASSREGDDTQYF.

This clonotype was observed at least ten times. The chain is built from TRBV6-1 and TRBJ1-1; D call uncertain. The CDR3 spans 14 residues. Per germline, CDR1 MNHNS and CDR2 SASEGT. Trimming took off 0 bases at V and 1 base at J, with 6 bases between the two ends. Here the CDR3 reads CASSEAMGNTEAFF. The CDR3 DNA follows: TGTGCCAGCAGTGAAGCAATGGGGAACACTGAAGCTTTCTTT.

The chain carries TRBV7-2 and TRBJ2-5; D possibly corresponds to TRBD1 (5 bases). The J call may be in error: the DNA end matches TRBJ2-7 better. The CDR3 contains 14 residues. CDR1 SGHTA and CDR2 FQGNSA come from the germline V gene. The CDR3 sequence: CASSLVTASYEQYF. The CDR3 DNA reads TGTGCCAGCAGCTTAGTGACAGCTTCCTACGAGCAGTACTTC.

The chain employs TRBV28 and TRBJ1-4; D call uncertain. V dropped 5 bases and J dropped 8 bases, with 24 bases sitting between them. From germline, CDR1 is MDHEN and CDR2 SYDVKM. The CDR3 is 17 amino acids. The CDR3 spells CASSPGTRTKWEEKLFF. In DNA form, the CDR3 reads TGTGCCAGCAGTCCCGGCACCCGGACGAAATGGGAAGAAAAACTGTTTTTT.

This chain uses TRBV11-3 with TRBJ2-5; 7 nucleotides agree with TRBD2. Judging by the DNA end, TRBJ2-1 fits better; the J call may be wrong. The CDR3 sequence is 13 residues long. In germline, CDR1 is SGHNT, CDR2 YENEEA. The CDR3 nucleotides are TGTGCCAGCAACTCGGGGGGAATGGATGAGCAGTTCTTC. Translated: CASNSGGMDEQFF.

As concerns this clonotype: This CDR3 fails to terminate in the conserved phenylalanine or tryptophan, so it likely reflects a read error. The DNA is omitted, as the CDR3 cannot be located on it reliably, and the CDR3 follows TCRdb's listing. V and J are TRBV28 and TRBJ2-6; the D call in the table, TRBD2, was not verified against the DNA. A total of 20 residues make up the CDR3, ends included. CDR1 is MDHEN and CDR2 is SYDVKM in the germline V gene. The chain's CDR3 is CASSLGGTSGRHYNEQFFGA.

CDR3 sequence (DNA): TGTGCCAGCAGCTTAGGGGACAGGGATGGAGAGACCCAGTACTTC. Amino acid sequence: CASSLGDRDGETQYF. The chain combines TRBV7-9 with TRBJ2-7; 9 bases agree with TRBD1. The DNA end favors TRBJ2-5, so the J call may be wrong. CDR1 is SEHNR and CDR2 is FQNEAQ in the germline V gene (reference sequence). The CDR3 sequence is 15 residues long.

The chain links TRBV10-3 to TRBJ1-6, with D possibly TRBD1 on 6 matching bases. The CDR3 length is 11 residues. Trimming shortened V by 6 bases and J by 19 bases, and 16 bases separated the two germline ends. Germline assignment: CDR1 ENHRY and CDR2 SYGVKD. As DNA, the CDR3 is TGTGCCATCAGGGACAGCTACGAGCAGCACTTT. Translating it yields CAIRDSYEQHF.

The V gene is TRBV5-1, the J gene TRBJ1-6, with a weak D call TRBD1 (5 bases). Trimming took off 6 bases at V and 6 bases at J, with 10 bases between the two ends. Germline CDR1 and CDR2: SGHRS and YFSETQ. The CDR3 is 13 amino acids. CDR3 region: CASTDDSNSPLHF. CDR3 nucleotide sequence: TGCGCCAGCACCGATGACAGTAATTCACCCCTCCACTTT.

This clonotype was detected only a few times. This chain uses TRBV5-1 with TRBJ2-7, with 7 bases matching TRBD1. From germline, CDR1 is SGHRS and CDR2 YFSETQ. Trimming removed 4 bases from V and 3 bases from J; junction bases left unmatched: 7. This CDR3 has 14 residues. The CDR3 region is CASSLTGPSYEQYF. The CDR3 DNA follows: TGCGCCAGCAGCCTGACAGGGCCCAGCTACGAGCAGTACTTC.

This clonotype was seen more than once but under ten times. This CDR3 is missing its conserved last phenylalanine or tryptophan, likely due to a read error. The DNA is omitted, as the CDR3 cannot be located on it reliably, and the CDR3 follows TCRdb's listing. The rearrangement joins TRBV10-3 to TRBJ2-7; TRBD2 was called by the table and not checked on the DNA. The CDR3 sequence runs 14 residues, both termini included. Germline V gene data show CDR1 as ENHRY and CDR2 as SYGVKD. The CDR3: CAISEGRRGYTFGS.

About this clonotype: Without the conserved terminal phenylalanine or tryptophan, this CDR3 likely stems from a read error. The DNA is left out, because the CDR3 cannot be placed on it with certainty; the CDR3 is given as TCRdb lists it. V usage is TRBV19 and J usage is TRBJ2-7; the D call TRBD2 from the table was never checked on the DNA. Termini included, the CDR3 measures 16 amino acids. Per the germline V gene, CDR1 is LNHDA and CDR2 is SQIVND (reference sequence). This chain's CDR3 is CASRLDRLAGPTSSTS.